This T cell receptor (beta chain) stems from a study of blood T cell repertoires in COVID-19. Study context: T cells, B-cell-depleted T cells, or PBMCs provided the cDNA or gDNA that served as material.

The data were produced by immunoSEQ multiplex PCR, yet TCRdb's version contains in-frame clones alone and is incomplete. In the table there are about 190,000 clones, around 80% of which are singletons. This CDR3 is built from 15 residues. With 2 bases removed from V and 6 bases from J, the gap between germline ends came to 20 bases. Germline-derived CDR1 and CDR2 are GTSNPN and SVGIG (reference sequence). The source material was peripheral blood. The sequence came from a woman aged 45-65 years with acute or convalescent COVID-19. V usage is TRBV30 and J usage is TRBJ2-7; tentatively, D is TRBD1 (6 bases). This chain's CDR3 is CAWSTSGAQGTEQYF. The DNA of the CDR3 is TGTGCCTGGAGTACTTCAGGGGCACAGGGAACCGAGCAGTACTTC.